A selection of T cell receptor beta chains follows, all from one sample in a study of shared clonotypes between healthy human individuals. Here immunoSEQ multiplex PCR was the method, and the copy in TCRdb shows in-frame clones only, minus some. The sample lists 490,000 or so clones; about 82% were seen once. Material for sequencing was PBMCs. These TCRs come from a woman aged 40 to 49 in good health. Some clones in this sample may be carry-over from other donors' samples. Both conserved end residues are part of each CDR3. A D gene is named only where the DNA matches it firmly. The listing skips clone size in some rows; elsewhere it reads once, few, many or a size class.

d_call	clone_size	j_call	v_call	cdr3_aa	cdr3_nt
-	few	TRBJ2-3	TRBV6-4	CASTPGGAPTDTQYF	TGTGCCAGCACCCCCGGTGGGGCCCCCACAGATACGCAGTATTTT
-	-	TRBJ1-2	TRBV7-8	CASSLGLCCMAPSVYTF	TGTGCCAGCAGCTTAGGTCTTTGCTGCATGGCGCCTAGTGTCTACACCTTC
TRBD2	-	TRBJ2-5	TRBV2	CASSVLAGNQETQYF	TGTGCCAGCAGTGTGCTAGCGGGAAACCAAGAGACCCAGTACTTC
-	-	TRBJ2-3	TRBV30	CAWSVNSGDTQYF	TGTGCCTGGAGTGTCAACAGCGGAGATACGCAGTATTTT
-	-	TRBJ2-5	TRBV4-1	CASSQDPQETQYF	TGCGCCAGCAGCCAAGATCCACAAGAGACCCAGTACTTC
TRBD2	-	TRBJ2-2	TRBV10-3	CATRLAGGQDTGELFF	TGTGCCACCCGACTAGCGGGAGGGCAGGACACCGGGGAGCTGTTTTTT
TRBD2	-	TRBJ2-1	TRBV11-2	CASSLAGGREFF	TGTGCCAGCAGCTTAGCGGGAGGTCGTGAGTTCTTC
-	-	TRBJ1-5	TRBV21-1	CASSRGSNQPQHF	TGTGCCAGCAGCAGGGGGAGCAATCAGCCCCAGCATTTT
TRBD2	few	TRBJ2-5	TRBV27	CASSMTSGWEETQYF	TGTGCCAGCAGTATGACTAGCGGGTGGGAGGAGACCCAGTACTTC
-	-	TRBJ2-3	TRBV7-3	CASSLLAAGTDTQYF	TGTGCCAGCAGCTTATTAGCGGCCGGCACAGATACGCAGTATTTT
TRBD2	-	TRBJ2-7	TRBV5-1	CASSTAGLGYEQYF	TGCGCCAGCAGCACAGCGGGACTGGGCTACGAGCAGTACTTC
TRBD1	many	TRBJ2-3	TRBV29-1	CSVERGTGGSDTQYF	TGCAGCGTTGAAAGGGGGACAGGGGGTTCGGATACGCAGTATTTT
-	-	TRBJ2-2	TRBV5-1	CASSLAGTPNTGELFF	TGCGCCAGCAGCTTGGCCGGGACTCCGAACACCGGGGAGCTGTTTTTT
-	once	TRBJ2-1	TRBV5-5	CASSLVRSSYNEQFF	TGTGCCAGCAGCTTGGTTCGAAGCTCCTACAATGAGCAGTTCTTC
TRBD1	few	TRBJ1-1	TRBV7-2	CASSLRGQLNTEAFF	TGTGCCAGCAGCTTAAGGGGGCAACTGAACACTGAAGCTTTCTTT
TRBD1	-	TRBJ1-5	TRBV7-8	CASSLGTGFRNQPQHF	TGTGCCAGCAGCCTCGGGACAGGGTTTCGCAATCAGCCCCAGCATTTT
-	-	TRBJ1-1	TRBV14	CASSHGGADTEAFF	TGTGCCAGCAGCCATGGGGGCGCGGACACTGAAGCTTTCTTT
-	few	TRBJ2-1	TRBV5-1	CASSLIQVDEQFF	TGCGCCAGCAGCTTGATCCAGGTGGATGAGCAGTTCTTC
-	-	TRBJ2-2	TRBV28	CASSSFGELFF	TGTGCCAGTTCCTCTTTCGGGGAGCTGTTTTTT
-	-	TRBJ1-1	TRBV19	CASSIGGRGNTEAFF	TGTGCCAGTAGTATCGGCGGCAGGGGGAACACTGAAGCTTTCTTT
TRBD1	-	TRBJ2-7	TRBV5-6	CASSLAPGQAYEQYF	TGTGCCAGCAGCTTGGCCCCGGGACAGGCCTACGAGCAGTACTTC
-	-	TRBJ1-3	TRBV28	CASRERERFSGNTIYF	TGTGCCAGCAGGGAGAGGGAGCGTTTCTCTGGAAACACCATATATTTT
-	-	TRBJ1-5	TRBV6-1	CASSVVHSNQPQHF	TGTGCCAGCAGTGTTGTACACTCCAATCAGCCCCAGCATTTT
-	-	TRBJ2-7	TRBV6-1	CASSSWTAGGEQYF	TGTGCCAGCAGTTCTTGGACAGCCGGGGGCGAGCAGTACTTC
-	-	TRBJ2-2	TRBV2	CASRLYVEELFF	TGTGCCAGCAGGCTATACGTAGAGGAGCTGTTTTTT
-	-	TRBJ2-3	TRBV12-2	CASRLRASGVSTDTQYF	TGTGCAAGTCGCTTACGGGCTAGCGGCGTGAGCACAGATACGCAGTATTTT
-	-	TRBJ2-2	TRBV7-3	CASSPPGQKTGELFF	TGTGCCAGCAGCCCACCGGGACAAAAGACCGGGGAGCTGTTTTTT
-	-	TRBJ1-4	TRBV2	CASGLGAVNEKLFF	TGTGCCAGCGGGTTAGGGGCCGTTAATGAAAAACTGTTTTTT
TRBD1	-	TRBJ1-1	TRBV7-9	CASSLGITGTGNTEAFF	TGTGCCAGCAGCTTAGGAATCACCGGGACAGGGAACACTGAAGCTTTCTTT
-	few	TRBJ1-2	TRBV30	CAWRKDENYGYTF	TGTGCCTGGAGAAAGGACGAGAACTATGGCTACACCTTC
-	few	TRBJ2-3	TRBV7-2	CASSLGHGAGRTDTQYF	TGTGCCAGCAGCTTAGGTCACGGAGCGGGTAGAACAGATACGCAGTATTTT
-	few	TRBJ2-7	TRBV7-8	CASSLSRLSYEQYF	TGTGCCAGCAGCTTATCTCGACTCTCCTACGAGCAGTACTTC
-	-	TRBJ2-2	TRBV19	CASSTPSRPTGELFF	TGTGCCAGTAGTACCCCTAGTAGGCCCACCGGGGAGCTGTTTTTT